This T cell receptor beta chain was found in a study of identifying expanded T cells in peripheral blood. Study-level results: Technical replicates showed roughly 1.2 changed clones; around two weeks approximately 15; four weeks 19. Variance in clone template counts between approximately two-week samples significantly increased with total template count across all healthy donors.

TCRdb keeps only in-frame clones here, not all; method: immunoSEQ multiplex PCR. The sample lists about 90,000 clones; roughly 81% were seen once. The CDR3 is made up of 14 amino acids. The germline V gene has CDR1 MNHEY and CDR2 SVGAGI. The V end lost 5 bases, the J end lost 3 bases, and 12 bases lay between the germline ends. As for this clone: Its antigen is undetermined.

The clonotype originates from a person aged 18 to 75 in good health. The J gene is TRBJ2-3, the V gene TRBV6-5; possible D gene TRBD2, 7 bases. Sequences were obtained from blood. The CDR3 coding sequence is TGTGCCAGCAGTGCACAGGGAGGGACAGATACGCAGTATTTT. Translation gives CASSAQGGTDTQYF.